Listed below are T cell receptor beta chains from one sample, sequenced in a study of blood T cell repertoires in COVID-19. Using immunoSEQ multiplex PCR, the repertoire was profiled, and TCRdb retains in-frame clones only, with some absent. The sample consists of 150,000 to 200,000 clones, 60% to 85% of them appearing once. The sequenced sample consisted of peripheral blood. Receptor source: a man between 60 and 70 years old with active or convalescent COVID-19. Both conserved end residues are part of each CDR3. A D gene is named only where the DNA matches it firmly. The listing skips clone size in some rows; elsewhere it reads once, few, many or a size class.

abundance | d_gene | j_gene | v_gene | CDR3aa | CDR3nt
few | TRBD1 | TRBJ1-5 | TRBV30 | CAWRDRDDQPQHF | TGTGCCTGGAGAGACAGGGACGATCAGCCCCAGCATTTT
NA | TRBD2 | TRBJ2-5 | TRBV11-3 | CASSLDSGSQQETQYF | TGTGCCAGCAGCTTAGATAGCGGGAGCCAGCAAGAGACCCAGTACTTC
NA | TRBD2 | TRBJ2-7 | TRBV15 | CATRAGGPPSEQYF | TGTGCCACCCGAGCGGGAGGGCCTCCCTCCGAGCAGTACTTC
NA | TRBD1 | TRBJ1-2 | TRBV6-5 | CASSGQEANYGYTF | TGTGCCAGCAGCGGACAGGAGGCTAACTATGGCTACACCTTC
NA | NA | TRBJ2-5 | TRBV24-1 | CATSDFSPRETQYF | TGTGCCACCAGTGATTTCTCACCGCGAGAGACCCAGTACTTC
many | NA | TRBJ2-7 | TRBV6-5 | CASSSPGLSYEQYF | TGTGCCAGCAGTTCCCCCGGACTCTCCTACGAGCAGTACTTC
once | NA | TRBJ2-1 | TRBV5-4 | CASSLGGSGYNEQFF | TGTGCCAGCAGCTTGGGCGGTAGCGGATACAATGAGCAGTTCTTC
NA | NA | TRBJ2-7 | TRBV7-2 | CASSLWDTGSYEQYF | TGTGCCAGCAGCTTATGGGACACGGGCTCCTACGAGCAGTACTTC
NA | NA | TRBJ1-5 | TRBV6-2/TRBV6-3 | CASSYSGALSNQPQHF | TGTGCCAGCAGTTACTCTGGGGCGCTTAGCAATCAGCCCCAGCATTTT
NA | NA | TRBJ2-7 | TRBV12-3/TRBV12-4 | CASSFGNEQYF | TGTGCCAGCAGTTTCGGGAACGAGCAGTACTTC
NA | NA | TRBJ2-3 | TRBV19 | CASREGDTQYF | TGTGCCAGTAGGGAGGGGGATACGCAGTATTTT
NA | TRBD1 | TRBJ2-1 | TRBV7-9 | CASSLRPGQGGNEQFF | TGTGCCAGCAGCTTGAGACCGGGACAGGGCGGCAATGAGCAGTTCTTC
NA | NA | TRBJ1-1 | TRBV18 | CASSPQEAEAFF | TGTGCCAGCTCACCCCAGGAGGCTGAAGCTTTCTTT
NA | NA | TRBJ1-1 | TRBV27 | CASSLSTGNTEAFF | TGTGCCAGCAGTTTATCCACAGGGAACACTGAAGCTTTCTTT
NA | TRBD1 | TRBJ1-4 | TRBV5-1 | CASSPRQGNTGKLFF | TGCGCCAGCAGCCCCAGACAGGGTAACACGGGAAAACTGTTTTTT
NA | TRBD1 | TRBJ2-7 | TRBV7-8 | CASSLARGQTYEQYF | TGTGCCAGCAGCTTAGCCAGGGGGCAGACCTACGAGCAGTACTTC
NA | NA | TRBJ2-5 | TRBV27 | CASSLRGGTVETQYF | TGTGCCAGCAGTTTAAGGGGCGGGACAGTCGAGACCCAGTACTTC
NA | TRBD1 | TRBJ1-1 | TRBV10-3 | CAISEGTATTEAFF | TGTGCCATCAGTGAGGGGACAGCGACCACTGAAGCTTTCTTT
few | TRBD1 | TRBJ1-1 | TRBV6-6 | CASSPGQGRGDTEAFF | TGTGCCAGCAGCCCCGGACAGGGGCGGGGGGACACTGAAGCTTTCTTT
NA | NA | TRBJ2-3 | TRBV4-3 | CASSQDRGFLSTDTQYF | TGCGCCAGCAGCCAAGACCGCGGGTTTCTGAGCACAGATACGCAGTATTTT
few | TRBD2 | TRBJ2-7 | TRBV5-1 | CASSYVSGRAYPYEQYF | TGCGCCAGCAGTTACGTTAGCGGGAGGGCCTATCCCTACGAGCAGTACTTC
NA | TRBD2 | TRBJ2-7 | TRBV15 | CATATGGVAHEQYF | TGTGCCACGGCCACGGGGGGGGTGGCCCACGAGCAGTACTTC
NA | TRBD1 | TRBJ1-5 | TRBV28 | CASTGQALVQPQHF | TGTGCCAGCACGGGACAGGCCCTCGTTCAGCCCCAGCATTTT
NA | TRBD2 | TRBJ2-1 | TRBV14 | CASSQAWGGAPNEQFF | TGTGCCAGCAGCCAAGCCTGGGGAGGGGCCCCCAATGAGCAGTTCTTC
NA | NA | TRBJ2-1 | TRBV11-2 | CASSLGRGYNEQFF | TGTGCCAGCAGCTTAGGACGAGGCTACAATGAGCAGTTCTTC
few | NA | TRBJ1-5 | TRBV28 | CASSFRQYNQPQHF | TGTGCCAGCAGTTTTAGACAGTACAATCAGCCCCAGCATTTT
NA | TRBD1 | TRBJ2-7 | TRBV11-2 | CASSFWDRVNEQYF | TGTGCCAGCAGCTTCTGGGACAGGGTCAACGAGCAGTACTTC
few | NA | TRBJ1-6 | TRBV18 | CASSRTALNSPLHF | TGTGCCAGCTCAAGGACAGCCCTTAATTCACCCCTCCACTTT
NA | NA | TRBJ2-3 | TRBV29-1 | CSVATSSSTDTQYF | TGCAGCGTTGCAACTAGCTCTAGCACAGATACGCAGTATTTT
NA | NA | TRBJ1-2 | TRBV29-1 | CSVDRSPYGYTF | TGCAGCGTAGACAGGAGTCCCTATGGCTACACCTTC
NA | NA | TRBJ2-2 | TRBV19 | CASSTTGPNTGELFF | TGTGCCAGTAGTACTACAGGGCCGAACACCGGGGAGCTGTTTTTT
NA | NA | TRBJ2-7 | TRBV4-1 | CASSRADSDLSYEQYF | TGCGCCAGCAGCCGAGCCGACTCTGACCTCTCCTACGAGCAGTACTTC
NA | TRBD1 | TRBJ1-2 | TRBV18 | CASSPERQGASSYTF | TGTGCCAGCTCACCTGAAAGACAGGGGGCGAGCAGCTACACCTTC
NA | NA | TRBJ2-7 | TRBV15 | CATSRDIGAYEQYF | TGTGCCACCAGCAGAGATATAGGAGCCTACGAGCAGTACTTC
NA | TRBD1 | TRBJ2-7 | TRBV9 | CASSVGGDRFSYEQYF | TGTGCCAGCAGCGTAGGTGGGGACAGGTTCTCCTACGAGCAGTACTTC
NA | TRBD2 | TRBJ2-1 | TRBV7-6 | CASSERTRGEQFF | TGTGCCAGCAGCGAAAGGACTAGGGGTGAGCAGTTCTTC
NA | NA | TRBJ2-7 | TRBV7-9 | CASSFIGGGVAGEQYF | TGTGCCAGCAGCTTCATAGGAGGAGGAGTCGCAGGTGAGCAGTACTTC
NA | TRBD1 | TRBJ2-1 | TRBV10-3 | CAISQQGSDFAEQFF | TGTGCCATCAGTCAACAGGGGTCAGATTTTGCTGAGCAGTTCTTC
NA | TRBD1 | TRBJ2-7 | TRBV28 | CASSRDSPYEQYF | TGTGCCAGCAGTCGGGACAGCCCCTACGAGCAGTACTTC
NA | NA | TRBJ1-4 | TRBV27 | CASSGGGPNLFF | TGTGCCAGCAGTGGCGGGGGGCCGAACCTGTTTTTT
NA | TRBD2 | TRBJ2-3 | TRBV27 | CASRARLAGGVDTQYF | TGTGCCAGCAGGGCCCGGCTAGCGGGGGGGGTAGATACGCAGTATTTT
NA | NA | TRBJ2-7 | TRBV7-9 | CASSLTPGSGHSSYEQYF | TGTGCCAGCAGCTTAACCCCGGGGAGCGGGCACAGCTCCTACGAGCAGTACTTC
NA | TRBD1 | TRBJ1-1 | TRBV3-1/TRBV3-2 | CASSLETGGVTEAFF | TGTGCCAGCAGCCTTGAAACAGGGGGAGTCACTGAAGCTTTCTTT
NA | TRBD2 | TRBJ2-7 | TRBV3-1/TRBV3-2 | CASSHSPQGGRDEQYF | TGTGCCAGCAGCCACTCCCCGCAGGGAGGGCGCGACGAGCAGTACTTC
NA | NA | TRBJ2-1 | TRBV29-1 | CSGSLAPRSYNEQFF | TGCAGCGGTAGCCTAGCGCCTCGCTCCTACAATGAGCAGTTCTTC
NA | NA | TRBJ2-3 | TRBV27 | CASRISTDTQYF | TGTGCCAGCAGAATAAGCACAGATACGCAGTATTTT
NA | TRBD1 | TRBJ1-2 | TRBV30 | CAWSVTGQQNYGYTF | TGTGCCTGGAGTGTAACGGGACAGCAGAACTATGGCTACACCTTC
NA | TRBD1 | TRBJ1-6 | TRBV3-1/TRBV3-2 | CASSLTGGNSPLHF | TGTGCCAGCAGCTTGACAGGGGGCAATTCACCCCTCCACTTT
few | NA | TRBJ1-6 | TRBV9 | CASSVEAGNSPLHF | TGTGCCAGCAGCGTAGAGGCAGGAAATTCACCCCTCCACTTT
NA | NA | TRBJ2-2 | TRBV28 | CASSLQAGLTGELFF | TGTGCCAGCAGTTTACAAGCGGGCCTAACCGGGGAGCTGTTTTTT
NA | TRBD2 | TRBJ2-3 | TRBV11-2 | CASSLIAGGYTDTQYF | TGTGCCAGCAGCCTTATAGCGGGAGGGTACACAGATACGCAGTATTTT
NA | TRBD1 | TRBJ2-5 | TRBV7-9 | CASSSYRGETQYF | TGTGCCAGCAGCTCCTACAGGGGAGAGACCCAGTACTTC
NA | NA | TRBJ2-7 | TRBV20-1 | CSAPDSYEQYF | TGCAGTGCCCCGGACAGTTACGAGCAGTACTTC
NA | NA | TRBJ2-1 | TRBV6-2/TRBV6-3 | CASSYGAHRGEQFF | TGTGCCAGCAGTTACGGGGCCCACCGTGGGGAGCAGTTCTTC